One TCR beta chain is described in this entry. Its antigen is unidentified. The sample's time point: week 5, during vaccination. Alongside topical imiquimod, each dose of vaccine comprised 300 ug of mutant IDH1 20-mer peptide. This record comes from a study of a mutant IDH1 vaccine in newly diagnosed glioma. Study in general: Treatment recipients were roughly 62% male and around 38% female, and their mean age was roughly 44 years. Previous treatment comprised radiotherapy, temozolomide, or both, mostly both.

The J segment lost 3 bases and the V segment lost 5 bases, leaving 6 bases of the junction unmatched. Germline lookup yields CDR1 LNHDA and CDR2 SQIVND (reference sequence). The CDR3 runs 14 residues. Data came from immunoSEQ multiplex PCR; TCRdb stores just in-frame clones and leaves some out. Counted here are fewer than 100,000 clones, 75% to 95% occurring once; the ten biggest clones make up just over 0.55%. Overall study findings and caveats: Among top peripheral T cell clonotypes, changes seemed unrelated to pseudoprogression.

The specimen was PBMCs, collected from a glioma patient whose treatment included an IDH1 peptide vaccine. The receptor's source is a woman between 45 and 60 years old with glioma. The rearrangement joins TRBV19 to TRBJ2-7; 8 bases agree with TRBD1. The DNA of the CDR3 is TGTGCCAGTAGTTACAGGGGGGAAGGCTACGAGCAGTACTTC. Residues: CASSYRGEGYEQYF.